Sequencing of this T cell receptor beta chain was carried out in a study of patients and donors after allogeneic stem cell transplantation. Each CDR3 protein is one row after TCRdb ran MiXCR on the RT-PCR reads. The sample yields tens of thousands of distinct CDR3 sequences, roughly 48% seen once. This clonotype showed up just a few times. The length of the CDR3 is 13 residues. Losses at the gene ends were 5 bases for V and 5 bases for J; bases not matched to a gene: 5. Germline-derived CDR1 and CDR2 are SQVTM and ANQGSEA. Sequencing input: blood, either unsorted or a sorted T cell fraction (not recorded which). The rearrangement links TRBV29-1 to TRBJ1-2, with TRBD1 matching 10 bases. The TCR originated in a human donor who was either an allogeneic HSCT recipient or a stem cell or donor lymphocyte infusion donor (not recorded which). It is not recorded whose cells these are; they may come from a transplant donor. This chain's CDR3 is CSVRQGARYGYTF. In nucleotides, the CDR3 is TGCAGCGTTAGACAGGGGGCAAGATATGGCTACACCTTC.